This T cell receptor beta chain originates from a study of cytomegalovirus exposure and HLA in healthy donors. Study summary: A data release that came early held roughly 85 million unique TCRs from HLA-typed donors.

Healthy individuals who donated bone marrow served as the donors. The CDR3 loop spans 13 amino acids. Regarding the study as a whole: Accurate prediction of most subjects' HLA-A and HLA-B alleles from TCR beta sequences was reported.

Use of 60 Vbeta and 13 Jbeta primers characterized the PCR. Original processing notes: Later reanalysis found about 80 million unique TCR beta chains, around 9.9 million of them shared. TCRdb's copy holds only in-frame clones and misses some; the assay was immunoSEQ multiplex PCR. V and J calls and clone size come straight from that table; D and trimming were deduced from the DNA. The sample consists of approximately 100,000 clones, roughly 79% of them appearing once. Concerning this clone: The target antigen is unknown.

The sequenced sample consisted of PBMCs. The V and J genes are TRBV12-1 and TRBJ2-7; whether TRBD2, the table's D call, matches the DNA was not checked. TRBV12-1 is deemed a pseudogene. The receptor's source is a woman in her 30s in good health and CMV-seronegative. CDR3: CASSASLCYEQYF. Written as DNA, the CDR3 is TGTGCCAGCAGCGCTAGCCTCTGCTACGAGCAGTACTTC.